This T cell receptor (beta chain) was profiled in a study of blood T cell repertoires in COVID-19. Study context: The United States, Italy and Spain provided the acute and convalescent COVID-19 samples.

V lost 1 base, J lost 4 bases, and 5 bases lay in between. CDR1 and CDR2 from the germline V gene are SGHAT and FQNNGV. The CDR3 length is 12 residues. The method was immunoSEQ multiplex PCR; TCRdb's version includes in-frame clones alone and lacks a portion of them. The table has some 270,000 clones, approximately 85% seen once. Either two negative PCRs, clearance, or symptom resolution qualified Cohort 3 donors as recovered. The genes are TRBV11-2 and TRBJ2-7; the D is unclear. Sequencing input: PBMCs or T cells enriched from blood (not recorded which). This sequence was found in a woman in her twenties or thirties who had recovered from COVID-19. In DNA form, the CDR3 reads TGTGCCAGCAGCTTAGGGCAATACGAGCAGTACTTC. Its translation is CASSLGQYEQYF. The variable domain in full, with the rest retrieved from reference TRBV11-2 and TRBJ2-7, is EAGVAQSPRYKIIEKRQSVAFWCNPISGHATLYWYQQILGQGPKLLIQFQNNGVVDDSQLPKDRFSAERLKGVDSTLKIQPAKLEDSAVYLCASSLGQYEQYFGPGTRLTVT.